Sequencing of this T cell receptor beta chain was carried out in a study of cytomegalovirus exposure and HLA in healthy donors. Overall study: The same platform was used for the 110 or so validation repertoires and the roughly 600 first-cohort repertoires, a later analysis reported. Points from the study as a whole: Rarity marked most TCR sequences, yet some public TCRs occurred in many donors. Cytomegalovirus-associated TCR beta chains were listed, numbering more than 150.

These donors were members of the approximately 110-subject validation cohort, a group separate from the roughly 670-subject first cohort. As regards this clone: Its antigen remains unknown.

The method was immunoSEQ multiplex PCR; TCRdb's version includes in-frame clones alone and lacks a portion of them. Seen here are about 360,000 clones, 86% observed once, and the top ten hold approximately 0.8%. CDR3 length: 14 residues. With V trimmed by 7 bases and J by 1 base, 3 bases remained unmatched. Germline lookup yields CDR1 SNHLY and CDR2 FYNNEI. The source material was PBMCs. This sequence joins TRBV2 and TRBJ2-7; TRBD1 aligns across 11 bases. The sequence derives from a woman under 30 in good health and CMV-seronegative. The CDR3 DNA reads TGTGCCAGCACCGGACAGGGGGCTTCCTACGAGCAGTACTTC. It encodes CASTGQGASYEQYF. Using reference TRBV2 and TRBJ2-7 for the parts outside the CDR3, the full variable domain is EPEVTQTPSHQVTQMGQEVILRCVPISNHLYFYWYRQILGQKVEFLVSFYNNEISEKSEIFDDQFSVERPDGSNFTLKIRSTKLEDSAMYFCASTGQGASYEQYFGPGTRLTVT.